This TCR beta chain was found in a study of identical twins. Every donor was a healthy Caucasian. Looked up from germline, CDR1 is SQVTM and CDR2 is ANQGSEA. The length of the CDR3 is 16 residues. The V end lost 0 bases, the J end lost 0 bases, and 14 bases lay between the germline ends. This clonotype was recorded at least ten times. Its antigen is unidentified. MiXCR, run by TCRdb on the 5' RACE reads, gives a single entry per CDR3 protein. The table records under 300,000 distinct CDR3 sequences, more than 9.5% of them present only once. Study-level findings and limits: Because invariant MAIT and iNKT cells could be present, zero-insertion analyses could be partly confounded.

In addition, the sample was reused for a study of yellow fever vaccine responses in identical twins.

Sequencing was carried out using memory (CD45RO+) T cells sorted from blood. The origin of this receptor is a young woman in good health. The chain couples TRBV29-1 to TRBJ2-5; perhaps TRBD1 as D (5 bases). CDR3 nucleotide sequence: TGCAGCGTTGAAGACCCAAAGACAGCCCACCAAGAGACCCAGTACTTC. Amino acids: CSVEDPKTAHQETQYF. The full variable domain, with the rest looked up from reference TRBV29-1 and TRBJ2-5, is SAVISQKPSRDICQRGTSLTIQCQVDSQVTMMFWYRQQPGQSLTLIATANQGSEATYESGFVIDKFPISRPNLTFSTLTVSNMSPEDSSIYLCSVEDPKTAHQETQYFGPGTRLLVL.